The clone carrying this T cell receptor beta chain was seen more than once but under ten times. Its antigen is still unknown. The sample comes from a study of response to subunit inactivated influenza vaccine. Study-wide points: The study's authors posited that every seasonal influenza vaccination enlists few new T cells.

TCRdb analysed the RT-PCR reads with MiXCR anew, one entry per CDR3 protein. The table has roughly 700,000 distinct CDR3 sequences, about 15% seen once. V lost 0 bases, J lost 2 bases, and 3 bases stayed unmatched. Germline V gene lookup returns CDR1 SNHLY and CDR2 FYNNEI. The CDR3 totals 16 residues. V gene TRBV2 combines with J gene TRBJ2-1, with 8 bases matching TRBD2. This specimen was PBMCs from blood, taken approximately 15 days before vaccination. The origin of this receptor is a man in his forties or fifties who received an inactivated influenza vaccine. CDR3 loop: CASSEASGVTYNEQFF. CDR3 nucleotides: TGTGCCAGCAGTGAAGCTAGCGGGGTTACCTACAATGAGCAGTTCTTC.